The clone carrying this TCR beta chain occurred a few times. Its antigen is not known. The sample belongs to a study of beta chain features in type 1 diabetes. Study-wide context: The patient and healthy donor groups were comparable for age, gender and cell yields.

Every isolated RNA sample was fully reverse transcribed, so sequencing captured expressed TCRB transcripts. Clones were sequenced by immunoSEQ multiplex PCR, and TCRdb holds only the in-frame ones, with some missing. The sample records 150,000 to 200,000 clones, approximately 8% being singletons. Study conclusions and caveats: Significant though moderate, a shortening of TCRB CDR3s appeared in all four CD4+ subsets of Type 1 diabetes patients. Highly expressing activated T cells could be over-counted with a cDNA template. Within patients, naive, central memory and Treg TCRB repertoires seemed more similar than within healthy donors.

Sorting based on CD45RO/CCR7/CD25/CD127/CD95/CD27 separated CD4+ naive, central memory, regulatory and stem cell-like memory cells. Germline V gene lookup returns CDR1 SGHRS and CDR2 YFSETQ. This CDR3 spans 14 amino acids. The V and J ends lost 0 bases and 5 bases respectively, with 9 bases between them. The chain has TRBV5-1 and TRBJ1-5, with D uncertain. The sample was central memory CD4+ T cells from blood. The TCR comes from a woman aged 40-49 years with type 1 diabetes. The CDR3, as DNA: TGCGCCAGCAGCTTGGAGGGAGGGTATCAGCCCCAGCATTTT. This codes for CASSLEGGYQPQHF.